Following are 22 T cell receptor beta chains from one sample sequenced in a study of siplizumab effects on memory and regulatory T cells (dated by TCRdb to the late 2010s). Libraries were made using the immunoSEQ multiplex PCR assay. The clones in this table, taken by TCRdb from immuneACCESS, are in-frame only. Not every clone is retained; where verified, under half of the shortfall comes from an unresolved V gene, and the cause of the rest is unknown. Across this sample there are fewer than 65,000 clones, with about 93% seen only once. The ten most abundant clones make up 17% of the sample. Sequencing was performed on CD8+ T cells sorted from blood. These receptors all stem from a human donor in good health.

The chain employs TRBV27 and TRBJ1-1; a possible D gene is TRBD1 (5 bases). Germline-derived CDR1 and CDR2 are MNHEY and SMNVEV (reference sequence). V was clipped by 6 bases and J by 6 bases, with 11 bases between them. The CDR3 runs to 12 residues. CDR3 DNA: TGTGCCAGCAGCGGGCCCAGGGCTGAAGCTTTCTTT. Its translation: CASSGPRAEAFF.

V usage is TRBV5-6 and J usage is TRBJ2-1; D remains ambiguous. From germline, CDR1 is SGHDT and CDR2 YYEEEE. With 4 bases removed from V and 4 bases from J, the gap between germline ends came to 12 bases. The CDR3 has 14 amino acids. The CDR3 loop is CASSTQSGYNEQFF. The CDR3 nucleotides are TGTGCCAGCAGCACCCAGAGTGGTTACAATGAGCAGTTCTTC.

The chain employs TRBV28 and TRBJ2-5; the D gene is possibly TRBD1 (5 bases). Between the trimmed V and J ends, which lost 10 bases and 5 bases, there was a span of 20 bases. Germline V gene sequence: CDR1 MDHEN, CDR2 SYDVKM. CDR3 size: 14 residues. CDR3 protein: CATPRPGKRETQYF. The CDR3 DNA follows: TGTGCCACCCCTCGGCCAGGGAAAAGGGAGACCCAGTACTTC.

This chain joins TRBV6-6 and TRBJ2-7, with TRBD2 identical over 7 bases. The CDR3 spans 14 residues. Trimming cost V 5 bases and J 0 bases; bases outside gene matches: 4. The germline gives CDR1 MNHNY, CDR2 SVGAGI (reference sequence). In DNA, the CDR3 is TGTGCCAGCAGTGGCCGGGACTACTCCTACGAGCAGTACTTC. Protein sequence: CASSGRDYSYEQYF.

The chain has TRBV6-5 and TRBJ2-2, with 7 positions matching TRBD2. Germline trimming cut 6 bases from V and 7 bases from J; bases unmatched to any gene: 8. This CDR3 is 14 amino acids long. Looked up from germline, CDR1 is MNHEY and CDR2 is SVGAGI. In nucleotides, the CDR3 is TGTGCCAGCAGCCCCGTTGGGGGGGTCGGGGAGCTGTTTTTT. Translated, it gives CASSPVGGVGELFF.

This clone appeared once. The rearrangement links TRBV19 to TRBJ2-3; 7 nucleotides match TRBD1. The CDR3 length is 13 residues. Germline V gene lookup returns CDR1 LNHDA and CDR2 SQIVND (reference sequence). J gave up 3 bases and V 6 bases, and 3 bases lay outside the gene matches. This chain's CDR3 is CASSTGETDTQYF. The CDR3 DNA is TGTGCCAGTAGCACAGGGGAAACAGATACGCAGTATTTT. Full variable domain (remainder filled in from reference TRBV19 and TRBJ2-3): DGGITQSPKYLFRKEGQNVTLSCEQNLNHDAMYWYRQDPGQGLRLIYYSQIVNDFQKGDIAEGYSVSREKKESFPLTVTSAQKNPTAFYLCASSTGETDTQYFGPGTRLTVL.

The V and J genes are TRBV21-1 and TRBJ1-5; the table calls TRBD1, which could not be checked here. TRBV21-1 is assigned pseudogene status. The CDR3 loop spans 21 amino acids. The CDR3 DNA follows: TGTGCCAGCAGCTTTTCCCCTCGACAGGGCGAGCCACTTTATAGCAATCAGCCCCAGCATTTT. This sequence encodes CASSFSPRQGEPLYSNQPQHF.

The V gene is TRBV6-5, the J gene TRBJ2-7, with unresolved D. The CDR3 consists of 14 residues. Trimming pared 5 bases from V and 3 bases from J, leaving 14 bases between. Germline values: CDR1 MNHEY, CDR2 SVGAGI. CDR3 coding DNA: TGTGCCAGCAGTACGCGACAAGGGTACTACGAGCAGTACTTC. It is translated as CASSTRQGYYEQYF.

The chain has TRBV2 and TRBJ2-7; D is ambiguous. The V gene's germline CDR1 is SNHLY and CDR2 FYNNEI. This CDR3 region has 12 residues. The V and J ends lost 5 bases and 7 bases respectively, with 12 bases between them. The CDR3 DNA reads as TGTGCCAGCAGTAGAGACACCAGGGAGCAGTACTTC. It codes for CASSRDTREQYF.

This clone has a single count. The rearrangement joins TRBV5-4 to TRBJ1-5; 11 bases map to TRBD1. The CDR3 spans 18 residues. J was trimmed by 1 base and V by 4 bases; bases with no gene match: 10. CDR1 SGHNT and CDR2 YYREEE come from the germline V gene (reference sequence). The CDR3 coding sequence is TGTGCCAGCAGCGCTGGACAGGGGGCGAGTAGAAGCAATCAGCCCCAGCATTTT. Protein sequence: CASSAGQGASRSNQPQHF.

The V and J genes are TRBV27 and TRBJ2-7; D call uncertain. V dropped 4 bases and J dropped 4 bases, with 11 bases sitting between them. The CDR3 covers 13 residues. From germline, CDR1 is MNHEY and CDR2 SMNVEV (reference sequence). CDR3 in DNA: TGTGCCAGCAGTTCTCGGACGTTATACGAGCAGTACTTC. As protein: CASSSRTLYEQYF.

J is TRBJ2-7 and V is TRBV27; 12 nucleotides agree with TRBD2. The CDR3 loop spans 15 amino acids. The J segment lost 5 bases and the V segment lost 6 bases, leaving 8 bases of the junction unmatched. Germline V lookup: CDR1 MNHEY, CDR2 SMNVEV (reference sequence). The CDR3 DNA reads TGTGCCAGCAGGAGACTAGCGGGAGATTCCCACGAGCAGTACTTC. As protein: CASRRLAGDSHEQYF.

The chain uses TRBV27 and TRBJ2-5, with 11 bases aligning to TRBD2. Germline values: CDR1 MNHEY, CDR2 SMNVEV (reference sequence). With 4 bases clipped from V and 5 bases from J, the junction kept 9 bases outside the gene matches. CDR3 size: 16 residues. CDR3 nucleotide sequence: TGTGCCAGCAGTTCGGGACTAGCGGTGAGCCGGGAGACCCAGTACTTC. It yields the protein CASSSGLAVSRETQYF.

This sequence joins TRBV9 and TRBJ2-1, with D perhaps matching TRBD1 (5 bases). The CDR3 runs to 13 residues. The V gene lost 1 base and the J gene lost 8 bases, with 10 bases spanning the gap. Germline V CDR1 and CDR2: SGDLS, YYNGEE. CDR3 DNA: TGTGCCAGCAGCGTAAGGACATCGGATGAGCAGTTCTTC. Its translation: CASSVRTSDEQFF.

This clone has a handful of counts. The gene calls are TRBV19 and TRBJ1-2; 10 bases are shared with TRBD1. The CDR3 loop spans 15 amino acids. J lost 8 bases, V lost 6 bases, and 12 bases had no gene match. The germline gives CDR1 LNHDA, CDR2 SQIVND (reference sequence). Here the CDR3 DNA reads TGTGCCAGTAGCCTCGCCCGACAGGGGGCGGGGGGCTACACCTTC. Protein sequence: CASSLARQGAGGYTF.

V gene TRBV27 combines with J gene TRBJ2-1; D might be TRBD2 (6 bases). The V end was cut by 1 base, the J end by 5 bases, with 6 bases between. The V gene's germline CDR1 is MNHEY and CDR2 SMNVEV (reference sequence). This CDR3 region has 13 residues. CDR3 in DNA: TGTGCCAGCAGTTTATGGGGGGACAATGAGCAGTTCTTC. This translates into CASSLWGDNEQFF.

This clone has just a few counts. This rearrangement joins TRBV6-5 to TRBJ2-7; no clear D. Germline V gene sequence: CDR1 MNHEY, CDR2 SVGAGI. Trimming removed 4 bases from V and 3 bases from J, with 10 bases in between. The CDR3 has 13 residues. This CDR3 is CASSWSKGYEQYF. As DNA, the CDR3 is TGTGCCAGCAGTTGGTCTAAGGGCTACGAGCAGTACTTC.

In this sample, this clone turned up a few times. V and J are TRBV30 and TRBJ2-7; 8 nucleotides agree with TRBD2. This CDR3 is 13 amino acids long. Germline CDR1 GTSNPN, CDR2 SVGIG (reference sequence). The junction had 8 bases not matched to a gene; V was cut back by 5 bases and J by 5 bases. CDR3 residues: CAWGSGSLDEQYF. The CDR3 DNA reads as TGTGCCTGGGGAAGCGGGAGTCTCGACGAGCAGTACTTC. The variable domain in full, with the rest retrieved from reference TRBV30 and TRBJ2-7, is SQTIHQWPATLVQPVGSPLSLECTVEGTSNPNLYWYRQAAGRGLQLLFYSVGIGQISSEVPQNLSASRPQDRQFILSSKKLLLSDSGFYLCAWGSGSLDEQYFGPGTRLTVT.

The chain is built from TRBV9 and TRBJ2-5, with D uncertain. The CDR3 is 12 amino acids. Germline-derived CDR1 and CDR2 are SGDLS and YYNGEE. V lost 3 bases to trimming and J lost 1 base, with 4 bases between them. The DNA for the CDR3 is TGTGCCAGCAGCGACTTCCAAGAGACCCAGTACTTC. Translated: CASSDFQETQYF.

The chain has TRBV2 and TRBJ2-1; D is uncertain. The V gene's germline CDR1 is SNHLY and CDR2 FYNNEI. Trimming took off 5 bases at V and 4 bases at J, with 6 bases between the two ends. The CDR3 has 12 residues. The CDR3 region is CASSKNYNEQFF. CDR3 in DNA: TGTGCCAGCAGTAAGAATTACAATGAGCAGTTCTTC.

As regards this clone: Other DNA sequences of this sample code for an identical CDR3. The chain couples TRBV25-1 to TRBJ1-2; D possibly corresponds to TRBD1 (5 bases). The CDR3 consists of 17 residues. Per germline, CDR1 MGHDK and CDR2 SYGVNS. The V gene lost 6 bases and the J gene lost 2 bases, with 22 bases spanning the gap. The CDR3 sequence is CASSGQFGTDANYGYTF. CDR3 in DNA: TGTGCCAGCAGCGGGCAATTCGGGACTGATGCCAACTATGGCTACACCTTC.

This clone was found once. This sequence joins TRBV15 and TRBJ2-1; the D gene is possibly TRBD1 (6 bases). This CDR3 has 12 amino acids. CDR1 and CDR2 (germline): LNHNV, YYDKDF (reference sequence). Trimming cost V 4 bases and J 6 bases, with 7 bases left between them. The DNA of the CDR3 is TGTGCCACCAGCACGACAGGCAATGAGCAGTTCTTC. It yields the protein CATSTTGNEQFF.